This TCR beta chain was identified in a study of T-cell reconstitution after alpha-beta-depleted transplantation in children. This clonotype was detected ten times or more. The CDR3 has 14 residues. Germline V gene lookup returns CDR1 SGHVS and CDR2 FNYEAQ. Trimming took off 3 bases at V and 0 bases at J, with 9 bases between the two ends. During its preparation, the TCRbeta library received unique molecular identifiers. TCRdb fed the PCR reads into MiXCR, producing one record per CDR3 protein. Among 180,000 or so distinct CDR3 sequences listed, around 5.9% were seen once. V gene TRBV7-6 combines with J gene TRBJ2-7; D is possibly TRBD1 (6 bases). The material was PBMCs, obtained before TCRalphabeta/CD19-depleted stem cell transplant. The receptor was isolated from a girl less than two years old with combined immunodeficiency, due to receive a stem cell transplant. The CDR3 loop is CASSFRGPSYEQYF. The CDR3 nucleotides are TGTGCCAGCAGCTTCAGGGGACCCTCCTACGAGCAGTACTTC.